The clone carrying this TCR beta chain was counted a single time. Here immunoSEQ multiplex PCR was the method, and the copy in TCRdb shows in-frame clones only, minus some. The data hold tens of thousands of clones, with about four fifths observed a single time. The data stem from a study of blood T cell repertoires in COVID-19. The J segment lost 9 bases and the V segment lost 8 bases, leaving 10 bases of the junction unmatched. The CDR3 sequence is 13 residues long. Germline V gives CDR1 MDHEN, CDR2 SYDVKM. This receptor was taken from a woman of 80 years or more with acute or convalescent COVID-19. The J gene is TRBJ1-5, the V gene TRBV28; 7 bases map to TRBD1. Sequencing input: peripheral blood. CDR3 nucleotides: TGTGCCAGCCTGACAGGGTCTTGGGCGCCCCAGCATTTT. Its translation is CASLTGSWAPQHF.